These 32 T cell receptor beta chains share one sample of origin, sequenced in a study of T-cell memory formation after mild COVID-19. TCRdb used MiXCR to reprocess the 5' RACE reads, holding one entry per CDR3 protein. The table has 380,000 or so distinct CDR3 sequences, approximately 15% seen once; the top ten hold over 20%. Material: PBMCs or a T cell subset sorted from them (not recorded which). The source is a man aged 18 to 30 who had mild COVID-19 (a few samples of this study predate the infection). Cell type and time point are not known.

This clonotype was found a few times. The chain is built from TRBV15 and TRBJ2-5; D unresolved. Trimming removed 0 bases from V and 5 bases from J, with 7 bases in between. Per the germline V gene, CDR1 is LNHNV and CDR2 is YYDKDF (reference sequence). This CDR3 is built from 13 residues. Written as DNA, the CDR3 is TGTGCCACCAGCAGAGATGACGGTGAGACCCAGTACTTC. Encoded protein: CATSRDDGETQYF.

DNA of the CDR3: TGCGCCAGCAGTTCAGTCGACGGAAGGTCTACTGAAGCTTTCTTT. Encoded protein: CASSSVDGRSTEAFF. The chain recombines TRBV5-1 with TRBJ1-1; the D is unclear. Germline V lookup: CDR1 SGHRS, CDR2 YFSETQ. The V end lost 5 bases, the J end lost 5 bases, and 19 bases lay between the germline ends. The CDR3 loop spans 15 amino acids. Supplemented by reference TRBV5-1 and TRBJ1-1, the full variable domain reads KAGVTQTPRYLIKTRGQQVTLSCSPISGHRSVSWYQQTPGQGLQFLFEYFSETQRNKGNFPGRFSGRQFSNSRSEMNVSTLELGDSALYLCASSSVDGRSTEAFFGQGTRLTVV.

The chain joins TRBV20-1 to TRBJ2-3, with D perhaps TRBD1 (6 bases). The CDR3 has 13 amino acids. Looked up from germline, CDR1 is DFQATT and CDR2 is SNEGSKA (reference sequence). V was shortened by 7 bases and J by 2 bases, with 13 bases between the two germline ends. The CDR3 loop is CSGIKGVTDTQYF. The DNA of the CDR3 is TGCAGTGGCATAAAGGGGGTCACAGATACGCAGTATTTT.

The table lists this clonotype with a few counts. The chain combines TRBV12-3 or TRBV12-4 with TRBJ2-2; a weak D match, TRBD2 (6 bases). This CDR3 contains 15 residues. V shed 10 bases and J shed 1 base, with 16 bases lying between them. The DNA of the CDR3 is TGTGCCATCAACACCCGGGAGCAGAACACCGGGGAGCTGTTTTTT. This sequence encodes CAINTREQNTGELFF.

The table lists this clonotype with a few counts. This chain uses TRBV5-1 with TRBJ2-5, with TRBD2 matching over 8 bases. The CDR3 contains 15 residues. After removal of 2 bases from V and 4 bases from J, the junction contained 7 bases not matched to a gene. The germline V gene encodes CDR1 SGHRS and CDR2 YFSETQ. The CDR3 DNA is TGCGCCAGCAGCTTTGGAGCGGGGGCCGGAGAGACCCAGTACTTC. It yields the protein CASSFGAGAGETQYF.

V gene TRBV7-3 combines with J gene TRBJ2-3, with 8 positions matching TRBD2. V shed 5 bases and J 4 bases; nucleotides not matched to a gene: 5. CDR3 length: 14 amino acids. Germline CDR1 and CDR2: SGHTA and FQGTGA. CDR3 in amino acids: CASSASGGPDTQYF. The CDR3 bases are TGTGCCAGCAGCGCCTCGGGGGGGCCAGATACGCAGTATTTT.

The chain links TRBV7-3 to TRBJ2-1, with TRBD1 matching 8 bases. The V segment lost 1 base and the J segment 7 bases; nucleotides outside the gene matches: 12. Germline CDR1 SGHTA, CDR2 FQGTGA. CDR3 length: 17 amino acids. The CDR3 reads CASSLRGTGYSWNEQFF. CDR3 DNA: TGTGCCAGCAGCTTAAGAGGGACAGGATACTCTTGGAATGAGCAGTTCTTC.

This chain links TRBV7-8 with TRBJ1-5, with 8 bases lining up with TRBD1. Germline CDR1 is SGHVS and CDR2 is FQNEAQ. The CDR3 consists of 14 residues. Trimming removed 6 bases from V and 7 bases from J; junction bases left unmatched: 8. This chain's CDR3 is CASRQGGAGQPQHF. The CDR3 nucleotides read TGTGCCAGCAGACAGGGGGGGGCAGGACAGCCCCAGCATTTT.

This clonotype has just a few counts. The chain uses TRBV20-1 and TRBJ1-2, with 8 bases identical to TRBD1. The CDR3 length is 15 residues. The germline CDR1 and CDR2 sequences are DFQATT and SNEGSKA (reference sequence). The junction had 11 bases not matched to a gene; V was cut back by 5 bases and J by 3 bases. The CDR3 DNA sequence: TGCAGTGCTCCCAAATCTGGACAGGGACACTATGGCTACACCTTC. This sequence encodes CSAPKSGQGHYGYTF.

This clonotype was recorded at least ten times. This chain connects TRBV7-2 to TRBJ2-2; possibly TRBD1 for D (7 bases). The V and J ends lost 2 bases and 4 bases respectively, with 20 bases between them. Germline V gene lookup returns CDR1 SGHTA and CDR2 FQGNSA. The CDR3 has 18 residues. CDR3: CASSLRAGTARVTGELFF. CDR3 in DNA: TGTGCCAGCAGCTTACGGGCGGGGACAGCTCGGGTCACCGGGGAGCTGTTTTTT.

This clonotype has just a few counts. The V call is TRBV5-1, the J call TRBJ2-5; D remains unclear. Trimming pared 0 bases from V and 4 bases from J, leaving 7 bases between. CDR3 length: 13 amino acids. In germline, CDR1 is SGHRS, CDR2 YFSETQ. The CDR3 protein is CASSLEFGETQYF. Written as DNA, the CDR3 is TGCGCCAGCAGCTTGGAATTTGGAGAGACCCAGTACTTC.

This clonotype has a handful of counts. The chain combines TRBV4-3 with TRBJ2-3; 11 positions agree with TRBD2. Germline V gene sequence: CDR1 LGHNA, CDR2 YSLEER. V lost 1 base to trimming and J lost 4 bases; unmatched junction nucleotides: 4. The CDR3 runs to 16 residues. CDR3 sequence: CASSQVSSGGSDTQYF. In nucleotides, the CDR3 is TGCGCCAGCAGCCAAGTGTCTAGCGGGGGGTCAGATACGCAGTATTTT.

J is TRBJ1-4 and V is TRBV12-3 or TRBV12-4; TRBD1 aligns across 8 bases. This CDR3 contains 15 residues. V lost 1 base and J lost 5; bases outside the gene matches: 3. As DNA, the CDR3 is TGTGCCAGCAGTTTAGATGGGACAGGCAATGAAAAACTGTTTTTT. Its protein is CASSLDGTGNEKLFF.

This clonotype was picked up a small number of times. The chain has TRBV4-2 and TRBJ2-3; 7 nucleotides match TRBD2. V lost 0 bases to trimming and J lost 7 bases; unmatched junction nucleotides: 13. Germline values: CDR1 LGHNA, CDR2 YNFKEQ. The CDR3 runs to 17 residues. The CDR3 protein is CASSQDGNSGSLNTQYF. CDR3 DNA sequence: TGTGCCAGCAGCCAAGACGGAAATAGCGGGTCCTTGAATACGCAGTATTTT.

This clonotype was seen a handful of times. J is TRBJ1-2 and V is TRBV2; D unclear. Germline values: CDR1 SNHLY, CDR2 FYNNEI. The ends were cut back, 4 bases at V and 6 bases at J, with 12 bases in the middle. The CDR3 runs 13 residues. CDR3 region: CASSVAPQDGYTF. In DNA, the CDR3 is TGTGCCAGCAGTGTGGCTCCCCAGGATGGCTACACCTTC.

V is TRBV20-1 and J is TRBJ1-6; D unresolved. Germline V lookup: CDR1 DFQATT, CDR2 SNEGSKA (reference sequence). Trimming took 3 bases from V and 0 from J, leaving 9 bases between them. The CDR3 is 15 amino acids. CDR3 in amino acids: CSARAESSYNSPLHF. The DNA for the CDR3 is TGCAGTGCTAGGGCGGAGAGCTCCTATAATTCACCCCTCCACTTT.

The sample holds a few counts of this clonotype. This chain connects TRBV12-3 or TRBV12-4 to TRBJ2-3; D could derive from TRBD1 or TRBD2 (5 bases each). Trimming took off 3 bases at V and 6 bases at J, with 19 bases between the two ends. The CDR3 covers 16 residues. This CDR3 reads CASSFQAGSGSDTQYF. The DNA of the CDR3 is TGTGCCAGCAGTTTCCAGGCAGGGTCGGGGTCTGATACGCAGTATTTT.

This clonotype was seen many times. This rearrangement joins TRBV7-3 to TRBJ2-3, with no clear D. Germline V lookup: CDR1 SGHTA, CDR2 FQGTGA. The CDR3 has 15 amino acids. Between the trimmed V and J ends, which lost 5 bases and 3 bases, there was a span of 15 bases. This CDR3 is CASSPHPDVTDTQYF. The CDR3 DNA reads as TGTGCCAGCAGCCCACACCCGGACGTGACAGATACGCAGTATTTT.

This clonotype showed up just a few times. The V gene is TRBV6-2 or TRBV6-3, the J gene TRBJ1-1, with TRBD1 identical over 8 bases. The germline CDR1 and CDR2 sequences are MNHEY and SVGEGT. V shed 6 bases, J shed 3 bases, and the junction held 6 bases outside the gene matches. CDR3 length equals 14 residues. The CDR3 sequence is CASRTVTGDTEAFF. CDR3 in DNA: TGTGCCAGCAGAACCGTGACAGGGGACACTGAAGCTTTCTTT.

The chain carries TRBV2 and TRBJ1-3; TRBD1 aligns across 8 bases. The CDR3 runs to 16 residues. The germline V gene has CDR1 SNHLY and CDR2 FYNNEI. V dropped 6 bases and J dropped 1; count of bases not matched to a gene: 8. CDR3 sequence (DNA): TGTGCCAGCAGCCGCGGGACAGGATTTTCTGGAAACACCATATATTTT. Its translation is CASSRGTGFSGNTIYF.

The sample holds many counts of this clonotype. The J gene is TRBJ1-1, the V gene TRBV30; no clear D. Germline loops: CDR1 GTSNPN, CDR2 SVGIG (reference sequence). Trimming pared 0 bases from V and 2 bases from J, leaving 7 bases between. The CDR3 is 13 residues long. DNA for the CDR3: TGTGCCTGGAGTGTTGAGGGCAACACTGAAGCTTTCTTT. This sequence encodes CAWSVEGNTEAFF.

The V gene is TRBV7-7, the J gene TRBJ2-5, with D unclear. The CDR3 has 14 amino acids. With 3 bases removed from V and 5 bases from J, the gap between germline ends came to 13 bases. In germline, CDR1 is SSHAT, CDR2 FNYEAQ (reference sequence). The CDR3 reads CASSFRLTEETQYF. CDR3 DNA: TGTGCCAGCAGCTTTCGACTTACTGAGGAGACCCAGTACTTC.

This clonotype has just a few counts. CDR3 DNA: TGTGCCACCAGCAGAGCTAGCGGGGGATACAATGAGCAGTTCTTC. Protein product: CATSRASGGYNEQFF. The V call is TRBV15, the J call TRBJ2-1; 10 bases align to TRBD2. CDR1 and CDR2 from the germline V gene are LNHNV and YYDKDF (reference sequence). This CDR3 is 15 amino acids long. J lost 4 bases, V lost 1 base, and 1 base had no gene match.

This CDR3 is CASSVGSVKNIQYF. CDR3 coding DNA: TGTGCCAGCAGCGTAGGGAGTGTCAAAAACATTCAGTACTTC. V usage is TRBV9 and J usage is TRBJ2-4; D is uncertain. V shed 0 bases and J shed 3 bases, with 7 bases lying between them. CDR1 and CDR2 from the germline V gene are SGDLS and YYNGEE. The CDR3 loop spans 14 amino acids.

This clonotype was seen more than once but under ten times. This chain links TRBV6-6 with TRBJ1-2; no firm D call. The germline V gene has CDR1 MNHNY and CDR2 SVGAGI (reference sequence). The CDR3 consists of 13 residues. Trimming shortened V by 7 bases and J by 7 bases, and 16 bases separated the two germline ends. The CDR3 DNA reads TGTGCCAGCACCGGCGGGGAGATAGGTGGCTACACCTTC. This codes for CASTGGEIGGYTF.

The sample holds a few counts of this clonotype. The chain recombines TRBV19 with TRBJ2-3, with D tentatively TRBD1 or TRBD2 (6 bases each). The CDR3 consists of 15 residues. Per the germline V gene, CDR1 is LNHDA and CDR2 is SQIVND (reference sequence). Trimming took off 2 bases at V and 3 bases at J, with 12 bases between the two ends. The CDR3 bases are TGTGCCAGTAGTATAAGGGGGGCGCGGACAGATACGCAGTATTTT. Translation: CASSIRGARTDTQYF.

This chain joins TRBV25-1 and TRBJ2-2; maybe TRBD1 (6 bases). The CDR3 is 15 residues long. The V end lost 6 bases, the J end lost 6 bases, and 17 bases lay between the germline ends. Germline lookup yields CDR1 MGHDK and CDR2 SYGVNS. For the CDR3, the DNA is TGTGCCAGCAGCCTACCAGGGGACGGGGCCGGGGAGCTGTTTTTT. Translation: CASSLPGDGAGELFF.

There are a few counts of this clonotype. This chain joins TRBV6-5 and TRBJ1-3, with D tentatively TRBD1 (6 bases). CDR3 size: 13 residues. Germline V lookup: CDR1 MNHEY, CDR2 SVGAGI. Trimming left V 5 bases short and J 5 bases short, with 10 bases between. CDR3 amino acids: CASSRDNRNTIYF. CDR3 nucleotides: TGTGCCAGCAGTCGGGACAACAGAAACACCATATATTTT.

The CDR3 region has the DNA TGTGCCAGCAGTTTTGGGGCTTCGAACACTGAAGCTTTCTTT. Its protein product is CASSFGASNTEAFF. V usage is TRBV28 and J usage is TRBJ1-1; weak D call: TRBD1 (5 bases). From germline, CDR1 is MDHEN and CDR2 SYDVKM. The CDR3 sequence is 14 residues long. The V end was cut by 3 bases, the J end by 1 base, with 9 bases between.

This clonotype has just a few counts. CDR3 loop: CASRDGINEKLFF. CDR3 DNA: TGTGCCAGCAGGGACGGAATTAATGAAAAACTGTTTTTT. The J gene is TRBJ1-4, the V gene TRBV6-6; no firm D call. Looked up from germline, CDR1 is MNHNY and CDR2 is SVGAGI (reference sequence). The CDR3 runs 13 residues. Trimming took off 6 bases at V and 4 bases at J, with 9 bases between the two ends.

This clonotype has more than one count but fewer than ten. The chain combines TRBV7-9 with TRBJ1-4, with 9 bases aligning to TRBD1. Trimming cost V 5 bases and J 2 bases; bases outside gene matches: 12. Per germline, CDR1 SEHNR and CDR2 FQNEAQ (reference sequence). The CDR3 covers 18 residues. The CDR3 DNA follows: TGTGCCAGCAGCCTAAGGAGGACAGGGGATTCGACTAATGAAAAACTGTTTTTT. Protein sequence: CASSLRRTGDSTNEKLFF.

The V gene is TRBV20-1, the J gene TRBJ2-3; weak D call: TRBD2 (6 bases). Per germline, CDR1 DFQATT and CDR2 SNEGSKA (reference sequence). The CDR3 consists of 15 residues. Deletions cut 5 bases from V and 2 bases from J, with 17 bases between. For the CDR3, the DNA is TGCAGTGCTCGGCGGGAACGGGGACCCACAGATACGCAGTATTTT. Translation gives CSARRERGPTDTQYF.